This T cell receptor beta chain was obtained from a study of T cells in Graves' hyperthyroidism and ophthalmopathy. Patients having uncontrolled infection, another autoimmune disease, pregnancy or lactation were not included. This clonotype occurred many times. The antigen is not known. RNA transcripts yielded amplified TCR beta CDR3 regions. With the HTBI primer set, the TCR CDR3 went through a first round of RT-PCR. TCRdb re-called the multiplex PCR reads through MiXCR, storing one row per CDR3 protein. Of 600,000 to 800,000 distinct CDR3 sequences in the sample, 35% are singletons; the top ten hold roughly 30%. V was clipped by 8 bases and J by 7 bases; unmatched bases: 12. From germline, CDR1 is MNHEY and CDR2 SVGAGI. The CDR3 is made up of 16 amino acids. Findings of the study overall: Ophthalmopathy was separated from stable hyperthyroidism by a 13 V-J model. Blood samples included most of the expanded thyroid clonotypes exceeding 0.001. Ophthalmopathy onset followed model prediction by a median roughly six months.

The chain combines TRBV6-5 with TRBJ1-6; TRBD1 matches at 9 bases. This TCR came from a woman aged 40-49 years with Graves' hyperthyroidism. The sample comprised blood. In DNA form, the CDR3 reads TGTGCCAGCTCCATTTTCACAGGGGGCAAGAATTCACCCCTCCACTTT. It yields the protein CASSIFTGGKNSPLHF.